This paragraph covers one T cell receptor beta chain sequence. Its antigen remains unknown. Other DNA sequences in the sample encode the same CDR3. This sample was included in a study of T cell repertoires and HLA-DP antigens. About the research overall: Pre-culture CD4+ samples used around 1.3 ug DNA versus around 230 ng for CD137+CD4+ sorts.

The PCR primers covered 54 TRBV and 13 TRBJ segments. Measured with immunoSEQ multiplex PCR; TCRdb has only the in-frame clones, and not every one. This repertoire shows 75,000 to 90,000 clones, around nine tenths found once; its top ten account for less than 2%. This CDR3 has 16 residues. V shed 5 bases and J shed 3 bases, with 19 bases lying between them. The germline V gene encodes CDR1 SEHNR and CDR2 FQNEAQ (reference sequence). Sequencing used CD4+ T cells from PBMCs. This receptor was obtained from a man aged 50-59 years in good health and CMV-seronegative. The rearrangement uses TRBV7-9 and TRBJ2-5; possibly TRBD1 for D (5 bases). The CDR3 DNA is TGTGCCAGCAGCCCTTTGACCACTCGCAGGGAAGAGACCCAGTACTTC. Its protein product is CASSPLTTRREETQYF.